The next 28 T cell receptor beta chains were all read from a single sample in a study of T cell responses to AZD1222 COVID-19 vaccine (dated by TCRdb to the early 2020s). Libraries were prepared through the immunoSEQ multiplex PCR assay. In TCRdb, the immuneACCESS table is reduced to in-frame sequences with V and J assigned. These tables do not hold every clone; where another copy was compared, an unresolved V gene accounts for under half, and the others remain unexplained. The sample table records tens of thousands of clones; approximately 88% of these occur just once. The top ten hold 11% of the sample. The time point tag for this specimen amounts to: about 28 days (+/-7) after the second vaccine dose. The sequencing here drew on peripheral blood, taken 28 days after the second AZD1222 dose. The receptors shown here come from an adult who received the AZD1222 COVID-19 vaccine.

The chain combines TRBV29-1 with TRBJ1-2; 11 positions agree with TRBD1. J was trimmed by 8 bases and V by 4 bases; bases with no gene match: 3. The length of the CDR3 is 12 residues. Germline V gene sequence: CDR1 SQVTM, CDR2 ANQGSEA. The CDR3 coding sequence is TGCAGCGTTGTAGGACAGGGGGCGGGCTACACCTTC. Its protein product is CSVVGQGAGYTF.

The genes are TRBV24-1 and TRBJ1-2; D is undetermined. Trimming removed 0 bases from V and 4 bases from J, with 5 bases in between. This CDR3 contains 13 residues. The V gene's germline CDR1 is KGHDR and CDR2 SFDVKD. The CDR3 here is CATSDLLGYGYTF. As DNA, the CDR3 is TGTGCCACCAGTGATTTGTTGGGCTATGGCTACACCTTC.

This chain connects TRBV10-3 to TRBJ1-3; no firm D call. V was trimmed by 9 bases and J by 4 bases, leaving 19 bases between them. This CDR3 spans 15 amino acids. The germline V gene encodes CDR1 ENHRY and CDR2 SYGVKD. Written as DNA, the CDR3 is TGTGCCATACGCGGAACTTTGGCTTTCGGAAACACCATATATTTT. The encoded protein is CAIRGTLAFGNTIYF.

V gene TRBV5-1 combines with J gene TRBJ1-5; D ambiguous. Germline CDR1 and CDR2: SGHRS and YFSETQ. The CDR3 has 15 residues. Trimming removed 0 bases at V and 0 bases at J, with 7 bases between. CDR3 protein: CASSLDGYSNQPQHF. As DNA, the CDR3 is TGCGCCAGCAGCTTGGACGGATATAGCAATCAGCCCCAGCATTTT.

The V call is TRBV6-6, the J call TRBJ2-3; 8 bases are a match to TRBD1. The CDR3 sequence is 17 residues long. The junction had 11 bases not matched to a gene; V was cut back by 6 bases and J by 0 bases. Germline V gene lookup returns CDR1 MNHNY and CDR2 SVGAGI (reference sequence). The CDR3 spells CASRRWTGRYSTDTQYF. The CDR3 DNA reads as TGTGCCAGCAGGCGATGGACAGGGCGCTACAGCACAGATACGCAGTATTTT.

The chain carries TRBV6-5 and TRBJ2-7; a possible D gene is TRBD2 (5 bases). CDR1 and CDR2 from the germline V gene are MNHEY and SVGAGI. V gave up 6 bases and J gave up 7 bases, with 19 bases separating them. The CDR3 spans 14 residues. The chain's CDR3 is CASSSLATRGEQYF. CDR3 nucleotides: TGTGCCAGCAGCTCGTTGGCTACCCGAGGGGAGCAGTACTTC.

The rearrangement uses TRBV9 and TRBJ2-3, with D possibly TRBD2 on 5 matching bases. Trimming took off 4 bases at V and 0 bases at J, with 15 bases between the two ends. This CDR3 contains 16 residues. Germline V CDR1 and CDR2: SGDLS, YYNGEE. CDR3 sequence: CASSPRRSGSTDTQYF. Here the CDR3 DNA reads TGTGCCAGCAGCCCACGAAGGAGCGGAAGCACAGATACGCAGTATTTT.

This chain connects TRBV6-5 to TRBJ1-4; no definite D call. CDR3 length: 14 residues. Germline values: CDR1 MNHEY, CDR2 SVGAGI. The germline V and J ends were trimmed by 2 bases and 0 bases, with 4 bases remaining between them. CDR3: CASSYGTTNEKLFF. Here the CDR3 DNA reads TGTGCCAGCAGTTACGGGACAACTAATGAAAAACTGTTTTTT.

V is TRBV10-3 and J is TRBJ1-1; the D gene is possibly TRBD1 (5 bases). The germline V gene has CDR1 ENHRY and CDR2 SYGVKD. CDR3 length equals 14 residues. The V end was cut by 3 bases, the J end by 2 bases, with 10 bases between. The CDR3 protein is CAISEDSLNTEAFF. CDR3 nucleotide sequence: TGTGCCATCAGTGAAGACAGTTTAAACACTGAAGCTTTCTTT.

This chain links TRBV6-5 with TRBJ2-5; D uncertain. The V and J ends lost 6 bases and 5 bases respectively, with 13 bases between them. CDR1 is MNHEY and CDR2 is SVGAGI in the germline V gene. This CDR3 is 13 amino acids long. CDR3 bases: TGTGCCAGCAGCACTTACCTCCGGGAGACCCAGTACTTC. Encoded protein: CASSTYLRETQYF.

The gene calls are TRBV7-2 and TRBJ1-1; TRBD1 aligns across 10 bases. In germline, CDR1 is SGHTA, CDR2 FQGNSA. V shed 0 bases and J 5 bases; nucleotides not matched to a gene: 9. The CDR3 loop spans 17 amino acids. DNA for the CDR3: TGTGCCAGCAGCTTAGCGGTTGACAGGGGGCTCGGGACTGAAGCTTTCTTT. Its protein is CASSLAVDRGLGTEAFF.

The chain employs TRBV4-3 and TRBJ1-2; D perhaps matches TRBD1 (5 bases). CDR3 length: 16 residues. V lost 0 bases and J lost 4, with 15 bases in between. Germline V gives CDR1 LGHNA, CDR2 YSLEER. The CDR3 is CASSQDRGPLIYGYTF. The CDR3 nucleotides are TGCGCCAGCAGCCAAGACCGGGGACCGCTCATCTATGGCTACACCTTC.

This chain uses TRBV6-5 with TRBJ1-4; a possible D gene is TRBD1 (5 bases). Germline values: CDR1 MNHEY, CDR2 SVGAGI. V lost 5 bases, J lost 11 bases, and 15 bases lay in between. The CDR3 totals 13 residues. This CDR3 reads CASSTGEGLKLFF. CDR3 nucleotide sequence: TGTGCCAGCAGTACAGGAGAGGGGCTGAAACTGTTTTTT.

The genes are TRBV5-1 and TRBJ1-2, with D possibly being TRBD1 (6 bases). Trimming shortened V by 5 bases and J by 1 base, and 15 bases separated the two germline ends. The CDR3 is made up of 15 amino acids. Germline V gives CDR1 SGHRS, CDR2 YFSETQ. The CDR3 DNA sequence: TGCGCCAGCAGAGTAGGGGGGACTAATAACTATGGCTACACCTTC. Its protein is CASRVGGTNNYGYTF.

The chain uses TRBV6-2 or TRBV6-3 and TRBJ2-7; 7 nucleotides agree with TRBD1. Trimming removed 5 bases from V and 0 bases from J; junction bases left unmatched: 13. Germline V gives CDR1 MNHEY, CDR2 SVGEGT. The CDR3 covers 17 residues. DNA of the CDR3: TGTGCCAGCAGTAAACCTTCGACAGGGCCCGTCTCCTACGAGCAGTACTTC. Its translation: CASSKPSTGPVSYEQYF.

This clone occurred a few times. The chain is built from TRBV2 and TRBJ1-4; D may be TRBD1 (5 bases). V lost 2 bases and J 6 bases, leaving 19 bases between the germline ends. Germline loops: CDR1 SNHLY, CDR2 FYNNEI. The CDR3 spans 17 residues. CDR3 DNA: TGTGCCAGCAGTGAATGGGGGGGGTCTCATTGGGATGAAAAACTGTTTTTT. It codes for CASSEWGGSHWDEKLFF.

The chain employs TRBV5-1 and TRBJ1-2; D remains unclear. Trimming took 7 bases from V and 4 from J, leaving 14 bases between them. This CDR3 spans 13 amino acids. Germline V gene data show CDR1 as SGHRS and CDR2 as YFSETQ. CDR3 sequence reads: CASSHKGAYGYTF. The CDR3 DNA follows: TGCGCCAGCTCCCACAAGGGTGCCTATGGCTACACCTTC.

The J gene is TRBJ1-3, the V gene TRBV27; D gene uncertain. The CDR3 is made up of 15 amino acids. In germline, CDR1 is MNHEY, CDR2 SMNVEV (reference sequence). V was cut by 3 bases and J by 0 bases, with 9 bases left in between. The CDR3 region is CASSLGFSSGNTIYF. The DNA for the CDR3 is TGTGCCAGCAGTTTGGGTTTTAGCTCTGGAAACACCATATATTTT.

The CDR3 DNA follows: TGTGCCAGTAGCAGACCGGGACAGGGCTCCTTCGCCGGGGAGCTGTTTTTT. Protein: CASSRPGQGSFAGELFF. The chain uses TRBV19 and TRBJ2-2; 9 bases agree with TRBD1. CDR1 is LNHDA and CDR2 is SQIVND in the germline V gene (reference sequence). Germline trimming cut 6 bases from V and 6 bases from J; bases unmatched to any gene: 14. This CDR3 is 17 amino acids long.

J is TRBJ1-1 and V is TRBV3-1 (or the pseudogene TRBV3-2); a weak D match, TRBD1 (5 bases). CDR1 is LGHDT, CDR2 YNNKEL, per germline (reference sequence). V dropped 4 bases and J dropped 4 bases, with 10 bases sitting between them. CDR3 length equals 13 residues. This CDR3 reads CASSPSGGTEAFF. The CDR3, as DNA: TGTGCCAGCAGCCCCTCCGGGGGCACTGAAGCTTTCTTT.

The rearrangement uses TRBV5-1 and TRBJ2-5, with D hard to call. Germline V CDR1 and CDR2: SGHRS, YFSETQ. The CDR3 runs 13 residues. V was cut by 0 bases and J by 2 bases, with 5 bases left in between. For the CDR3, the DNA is TGCGCCAGCAGCTTGGACCAGCAAGAGACCCAGTACTTC. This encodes CASSLDQQETQYF. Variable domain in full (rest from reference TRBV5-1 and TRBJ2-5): KAGVTQTPRYLIKTRGQQVTLSCSPISGHRSVSWYQQTPGQGLQFLFEYFSETQRNKGNFPGRFSGRQFSNSRSEMNVSTLELGDSALYLCASSLDQQETQYFGPGTRLLVL.

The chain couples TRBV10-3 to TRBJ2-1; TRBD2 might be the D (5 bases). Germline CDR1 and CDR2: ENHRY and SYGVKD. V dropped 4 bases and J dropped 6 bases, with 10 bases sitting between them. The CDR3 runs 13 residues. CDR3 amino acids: CAISGTGSNEQFF. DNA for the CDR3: TGTGCCATCAGTGGTACGGGGAGCAATGAGCAGTTCTTC.

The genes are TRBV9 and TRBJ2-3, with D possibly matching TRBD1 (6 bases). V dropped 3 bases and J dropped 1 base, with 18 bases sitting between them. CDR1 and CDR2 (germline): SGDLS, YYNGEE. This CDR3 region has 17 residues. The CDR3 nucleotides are TGTGCCAGCAGCGACCTACAGGGCACTAGTGGCACAGATACGCAGTATTTT. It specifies CASSDLQGTSGTDTQYF.

The CDR3 protein is CASSTGGTLETQYF. CDR3 bases: TGCGCCAGTTCAACAGGGGGTACGTTAGAGACCCAGTACTTC. V gene TRBV10-1 combines with J gene TRBJ2-5; 8 bases align to TRBD1. The germline CDR1 and CDR2 sequences are WNHNN and SYGVQD (reference sequence). The CDR3 sequence is 14 residues long. V gave up 9 bases and J gave up 4 bases; unmatched junction bases: 10.

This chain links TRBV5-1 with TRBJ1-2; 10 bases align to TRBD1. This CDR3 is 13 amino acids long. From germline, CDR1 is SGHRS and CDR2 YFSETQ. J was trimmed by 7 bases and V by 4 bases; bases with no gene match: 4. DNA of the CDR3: TGCGCCAGCAGCCTGGGACAGGGGATTGGCTACACCTTC. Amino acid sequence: CASSLGQGIGYTF.

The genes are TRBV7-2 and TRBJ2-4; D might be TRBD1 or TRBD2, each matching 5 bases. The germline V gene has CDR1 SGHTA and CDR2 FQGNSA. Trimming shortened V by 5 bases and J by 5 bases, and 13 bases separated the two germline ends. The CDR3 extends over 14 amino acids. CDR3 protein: CASSPGRGQNIQYF. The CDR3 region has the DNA TGTGCCAGCAGCCCGGGCCGGGGACAAAACATTCAGTACTTC.

CDR3: CASSYLNTDTQYF. As DNA, the CDR3 is TGTGCCAGCAGTTATTTGAACACAGATACGCAGTATTTT. The chain employs TRBV6-5 and TRBJ2-3; D gene ambiguous. Trimming shortened V by 3 bases and J by 2 bases, and 6 bases separated the two germline ends. Germline V CDR1 and CDR2: MNHEY, SVGAGI. The CDR3 consists of 13 residues.

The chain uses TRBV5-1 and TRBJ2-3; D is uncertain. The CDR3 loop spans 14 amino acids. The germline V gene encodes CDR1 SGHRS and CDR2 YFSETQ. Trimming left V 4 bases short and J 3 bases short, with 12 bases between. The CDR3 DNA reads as TGCGCCAGCAGCCCAGCCGGACCAACAGATACGCAGTATTTT. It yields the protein CASSPAGPTDTQYF.